A selection of T cell receptor beta chains follows, all from one sample in a study of blood T cell repertoires in COVID-19. Sequencing used immunoSEQ multiplex PCR; TCRdb keeps in-frame clones, though not all of them. Of over 200,000 clones listed, 92% are singletons. Specimen: peripheral blood. The source is a man between 60 and 75 years old with COVID-19, enrolled during active disease. CDR3s include the opening cysteine and the closing phenylalanine or tryptophan. D genes are given only for firm matches.

J: TRBJ2-1
D: TRBD2
V: TRBV14
CDR3: CASRQAGVNYNEQFF

J: TRBJ2-7
D: TRBD1
V: TRBV27
CDR3: CASSFGTGTFAEQYF

J: TRBJ1-1
D: .
V: TRBV3-1/TRBV3-2
CDR3: CASSSIRDTEAFF

J: TRBJ2-3
D: TRBD2
V: TRBV24-1
CDR3: CATSHSGRMTDTQYF

J: TRBJ2-4
D: TRBD2
V: TRBV15
CDR3: CATSSGLAGGKNIQYF

J: TRBJ2-7
D: .
V: TRBV27
CDR3: CASSYFGSGRQYEQYF

J: TRBJ2-7
D: TRBD1
V: TRBV19
CDR3: CASSIDRVPVYEQYF

J: TRBJ1-2
D: TRBD1
V: TRBV5-1
CDR3: CASSRDSNYGYTF

J: TRBJ1-5
D: .
V: TRBV7-2
CDR3: CASSVAPNNQPQHF

J: TRBJ2-7
D: TRBD2
V: TRBV14
CDR3: CASSQEPPLAGVSYEQYF

J: TRBJ1-1
D: .
V: TRBV10-3
CDR3: CAISESTGRGTEAFF

J: TRBJ1-1
D: .
V: TRBV19
CDR3: CASSIQGNMNTEAFF

J: TRBJ1-6
D: .
V: TRBV30
CDR3: CAWSVGVKSPLHF

J: TRBJ1-1
D: .
V: TRBV28
CDR3: CASRSVNTEAFF

J: TRBJ1-2
D: .
V: TRBV11-2
CDR3: CASSLGLRLIDRGQGYTF

J: TRBJ1-4
D: TRBD1
V: TRBV5-1
CDR3: CASSPAGQALEKLFF

J: TRBJ2-1
D: .
V: TRBV7-6
CDR3: CASSYQKGARNEQFF

J: TRBJ2-1
D: TRBD1
V: TRBV11-3
CDR3: CASSSRDSYNEQFF

J: TRBJ1-2
D: TRBD1
V: TRBV25-1
CDR3: CASSDRLQGAGGYTF

J: TRBJ1-1
D: .
V: TRBV12-3/TRBV12-4
CDR3: CASRLGGFAEAFF

J: TRBJ1-3
D: .
V: TRBV3-1/TRBV3-2
CDR3: CASSPPSGLGNTIYF

J: TRBJ2-3
D: TRBD1
V: TRBV10-3
CDR3: CAISDRGRASEGTDTQYF

J: TRBJ1-2
D: .
V: TRBV4-2
CDR3: CASSQGPGGRTNYGYTF

J: TRBJ2-7
D: .
V: TRBV6-5
CDR3: CASSFSGTPPYEQYF

J: TRBJ2-2
D: TRBD2
V: TRBV7-3
CDR3: CASSSGLAGNTGELFF

J: TRBJ1-5
D: .
V: TRBV6-5
CDR3: CASSSRQAYNQPQHF

J: TRBJ1-2
D: .
V: TRBV18
CDR3: CASSSGSNYGYTF

J: TRBJ2-1
D: TRBD2
V: TRBV4-1
CDR3: CASSQVISGRANEQFF